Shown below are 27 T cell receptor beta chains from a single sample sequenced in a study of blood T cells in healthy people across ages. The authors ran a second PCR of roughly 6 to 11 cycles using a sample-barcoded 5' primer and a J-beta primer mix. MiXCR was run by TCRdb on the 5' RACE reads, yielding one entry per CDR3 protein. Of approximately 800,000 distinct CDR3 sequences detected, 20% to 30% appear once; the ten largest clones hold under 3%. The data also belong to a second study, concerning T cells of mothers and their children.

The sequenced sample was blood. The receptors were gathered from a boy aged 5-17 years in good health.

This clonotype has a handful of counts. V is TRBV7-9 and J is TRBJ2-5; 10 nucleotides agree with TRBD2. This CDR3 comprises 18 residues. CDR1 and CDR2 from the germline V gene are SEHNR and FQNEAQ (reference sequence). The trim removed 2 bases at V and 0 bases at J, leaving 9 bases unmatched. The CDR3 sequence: CASSLTGLAGVHQETQYF. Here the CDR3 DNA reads TGTGCCAGCAGCTTAACCGGGCTAGCGGGGGTCCACCAAGAGACCCAGTACTTC.

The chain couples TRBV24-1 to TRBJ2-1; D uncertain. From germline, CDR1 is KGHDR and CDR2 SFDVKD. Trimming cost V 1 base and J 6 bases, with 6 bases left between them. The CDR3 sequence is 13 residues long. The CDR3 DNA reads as TGTGCCACCAGTGATTTAAAAGGCAATGAGCAGTTCTTC. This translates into CATSDLKGNEQFF.

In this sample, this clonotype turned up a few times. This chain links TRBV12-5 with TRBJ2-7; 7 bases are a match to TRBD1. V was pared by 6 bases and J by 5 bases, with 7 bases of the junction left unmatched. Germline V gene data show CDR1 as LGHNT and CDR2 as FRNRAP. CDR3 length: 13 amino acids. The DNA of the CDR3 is TGTGCTAGTGGCCCGGGACAGACCCACGAGCAGTACTTC. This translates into CASGPGQTHEQYF.

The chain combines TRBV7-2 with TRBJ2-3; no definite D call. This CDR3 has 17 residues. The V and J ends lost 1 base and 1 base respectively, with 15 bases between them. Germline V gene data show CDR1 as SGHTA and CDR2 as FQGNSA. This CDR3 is CASSLVLSSPGTDTQYF. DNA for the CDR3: TGTGCCAGCAGCTTAGTTTTATCCTCACCTGGCACAGATACGCAGTATTTT.

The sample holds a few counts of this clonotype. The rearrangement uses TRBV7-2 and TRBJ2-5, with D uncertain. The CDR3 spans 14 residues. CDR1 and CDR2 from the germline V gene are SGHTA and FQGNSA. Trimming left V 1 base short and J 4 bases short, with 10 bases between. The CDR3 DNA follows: TGTGCCAGCAGCTTAGTGGTCAGGACAGAGACCCAGTACTTC. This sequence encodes CASSLVVRTETQYF.

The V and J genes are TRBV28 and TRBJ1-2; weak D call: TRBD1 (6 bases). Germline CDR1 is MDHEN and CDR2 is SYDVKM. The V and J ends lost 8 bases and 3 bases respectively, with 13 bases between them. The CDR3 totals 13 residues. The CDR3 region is CASLGGGYYGYTF. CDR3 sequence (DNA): TGTGCCAGCCTGGGTGGGGGCTACTATGGCTACACCTTC.

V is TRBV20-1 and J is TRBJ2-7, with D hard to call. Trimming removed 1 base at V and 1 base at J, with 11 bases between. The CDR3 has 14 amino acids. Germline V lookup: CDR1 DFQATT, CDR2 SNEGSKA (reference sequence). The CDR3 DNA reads TGCAGTGCTAGAGCCGGGCCTTTATCCTACGAGCAGTACTTC. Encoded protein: CSARAGPLSYEQYF.

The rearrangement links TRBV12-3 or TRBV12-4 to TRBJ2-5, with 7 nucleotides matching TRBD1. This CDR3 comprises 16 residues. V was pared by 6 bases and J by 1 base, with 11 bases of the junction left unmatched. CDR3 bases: TGTGCCAGCAGGCCTGATCGGACAGGAATCCAAGAGACCCAGTACTTC. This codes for CASRPDRTGIQETQYF.

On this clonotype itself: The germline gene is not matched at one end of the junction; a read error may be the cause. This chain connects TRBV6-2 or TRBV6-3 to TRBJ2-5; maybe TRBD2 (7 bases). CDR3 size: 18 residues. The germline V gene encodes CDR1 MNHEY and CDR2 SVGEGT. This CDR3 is CASSLRKPGGGGQEIQYF. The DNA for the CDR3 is TGTGCCAGCAGTTTACGAAAACCGGGGGGAGGGGGGCAAGAGATCCAGTACTTC.

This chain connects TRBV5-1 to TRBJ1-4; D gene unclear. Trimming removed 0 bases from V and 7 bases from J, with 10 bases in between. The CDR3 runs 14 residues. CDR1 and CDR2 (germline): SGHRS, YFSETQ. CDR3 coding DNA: TGCGCCAGCAGCTTGGTGGCGGCGGGTGAAAAACTGTTTTTT. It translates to CASSLVAAGEKLFF.

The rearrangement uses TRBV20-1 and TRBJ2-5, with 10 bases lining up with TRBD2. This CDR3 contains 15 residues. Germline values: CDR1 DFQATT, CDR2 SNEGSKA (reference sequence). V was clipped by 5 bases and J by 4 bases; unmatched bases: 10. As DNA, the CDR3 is TGCAGTGCTCCTAATAGCGGGGGGCTCGGAGAGACCCAGTACTTC. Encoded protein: CSAPNSGGLGETQYF.

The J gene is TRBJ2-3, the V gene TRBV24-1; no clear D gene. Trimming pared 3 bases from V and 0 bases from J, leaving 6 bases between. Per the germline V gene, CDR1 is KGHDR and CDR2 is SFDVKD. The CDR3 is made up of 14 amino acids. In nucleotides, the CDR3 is TGTGCCACCAGTGATAAGACAAGCACAGATACGCAGTATTTT. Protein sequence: CATSDKTSTDTQYF.

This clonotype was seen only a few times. CDR3 amino acids: CASSFFTNTDTQYF. CDR3 bases: TGTGCCAGCAGTTTTTTCACGAACACAGATACGCAGTATTTT. V gene TRBV12-3 or TRBV12-4 combines with J gene TRBJ2-3; D gene uncertain. V was shortened by 3 bases and J by 2 bases, with 9 bases between the two germline ends. CDR3 size: 14 residues.

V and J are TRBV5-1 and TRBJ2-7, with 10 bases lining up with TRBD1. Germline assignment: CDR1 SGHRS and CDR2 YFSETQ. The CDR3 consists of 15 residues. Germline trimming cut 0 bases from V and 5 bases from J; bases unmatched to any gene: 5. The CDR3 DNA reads TGCGCCAGCAGCTTGGCCGGGACAGGGGTCCACGAGCAGTACTTC. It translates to CASSLAGTGVHEQYF. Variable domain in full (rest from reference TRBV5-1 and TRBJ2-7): KAGVTQTPRYLIKTRGQQVTLSCSPISGHRSVSWYQQTPGQGLQFLFEYFSETQRNKGNFPGRFSGRQFSNSRSEMNVSTLELGDSALYLCASSLAGTGVHEQYFGPGTRLTVT.

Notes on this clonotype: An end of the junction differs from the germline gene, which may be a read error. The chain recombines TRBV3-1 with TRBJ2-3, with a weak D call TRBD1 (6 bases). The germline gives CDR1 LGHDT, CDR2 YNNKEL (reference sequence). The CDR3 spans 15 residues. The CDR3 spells CASSQGGTLSDTRYF. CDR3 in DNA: TGTGCCAGCAGCCAAGGAGGGACACTTTCAGATACGCGGTATTTT.

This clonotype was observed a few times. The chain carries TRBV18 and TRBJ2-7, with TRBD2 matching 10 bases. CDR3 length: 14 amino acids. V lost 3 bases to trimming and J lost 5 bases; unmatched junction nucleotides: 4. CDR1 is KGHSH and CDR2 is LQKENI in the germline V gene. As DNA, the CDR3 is TGTGCCAGCTCACCGGAGCGGGGGGGTAACGAGCAGTACTTC. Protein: CASSPERGGNEQYF.

The CDR3 nucleotides are TGTGCCAGCAGCCCCTCGACAGGGGTCCACGAGCAGTACTTC. Its protein is CASSPSTGVHEQYF. The chain uses TRBV9 and TRBJ2-1, with 8 bases matching TRBD1. The assigned J gene may be wrong: the sequence end matches TRBJ2-7 better. The CDR3 consists of 14 residues. Germline-derived CDR1 and CDR2 are SGDLS and YYNGEE.

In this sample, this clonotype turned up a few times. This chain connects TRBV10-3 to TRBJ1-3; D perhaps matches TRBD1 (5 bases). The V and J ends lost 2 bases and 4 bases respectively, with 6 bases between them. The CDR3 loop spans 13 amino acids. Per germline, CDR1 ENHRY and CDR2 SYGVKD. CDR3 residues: CAISETGGNTIYF. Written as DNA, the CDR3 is TGTGCCATCAGTGAGACAGGAGGAAACACCATATATTTT.

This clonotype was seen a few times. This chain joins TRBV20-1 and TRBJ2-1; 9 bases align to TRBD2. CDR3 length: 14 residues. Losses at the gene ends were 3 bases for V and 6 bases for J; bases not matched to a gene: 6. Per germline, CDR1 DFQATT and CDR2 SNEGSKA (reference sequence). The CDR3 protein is CSARVAGAGNEQFF. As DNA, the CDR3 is TGCAGTGCTAGGGTAGCGGGGGCTGGCAATGAGCAGTTCTTC.

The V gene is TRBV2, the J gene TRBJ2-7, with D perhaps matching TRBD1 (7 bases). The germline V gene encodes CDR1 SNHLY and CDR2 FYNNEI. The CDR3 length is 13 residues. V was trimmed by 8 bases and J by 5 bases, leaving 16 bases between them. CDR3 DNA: TGTGCCAGCCTGGAGGGGGCGAGAGACGAGCAGTACTTC. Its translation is CASLEGARDEQYF.

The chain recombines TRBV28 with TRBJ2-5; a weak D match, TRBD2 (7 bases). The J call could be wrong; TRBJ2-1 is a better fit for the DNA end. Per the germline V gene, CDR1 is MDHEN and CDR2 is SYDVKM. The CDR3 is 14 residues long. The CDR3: CASSGGGPLNEQFF. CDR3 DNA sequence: TGTGCCAGCAGCGGCGGGGGCCCCCTCAATGAGCAGTTCTTC.

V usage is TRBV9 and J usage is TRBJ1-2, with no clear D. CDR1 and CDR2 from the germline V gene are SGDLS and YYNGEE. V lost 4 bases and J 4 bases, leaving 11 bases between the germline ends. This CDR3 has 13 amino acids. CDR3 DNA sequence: TGTGCCAGCAGCCCCGACATGAGCTATGGCTACACCTTC. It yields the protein CASSPDMSYGYTF.

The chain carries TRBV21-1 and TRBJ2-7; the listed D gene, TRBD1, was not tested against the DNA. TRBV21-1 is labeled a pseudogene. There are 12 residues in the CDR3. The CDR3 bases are TGTGCCCCCTGCCCGAGGGCATACGAGCAGTACTTC. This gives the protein CAPCPRAYEQYF.

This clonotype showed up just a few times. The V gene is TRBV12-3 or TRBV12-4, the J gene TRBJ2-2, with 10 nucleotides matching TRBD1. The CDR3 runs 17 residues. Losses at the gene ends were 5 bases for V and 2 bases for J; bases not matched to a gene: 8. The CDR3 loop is CASSLPATGGNTGELFF. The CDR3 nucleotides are TGTGCCAGCAGTCTACCCGCGACAGGGGGCAACACCGGGGAGCTGTTTTTT.

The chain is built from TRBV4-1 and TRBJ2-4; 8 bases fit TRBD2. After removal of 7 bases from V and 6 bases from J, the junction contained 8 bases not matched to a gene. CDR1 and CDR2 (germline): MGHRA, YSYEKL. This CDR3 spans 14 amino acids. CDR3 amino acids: CASMGLDMGNIQYF. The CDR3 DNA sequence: TGCGCCAGCATGGGACTAGATATGGGAAACATTCAGTACTTC.

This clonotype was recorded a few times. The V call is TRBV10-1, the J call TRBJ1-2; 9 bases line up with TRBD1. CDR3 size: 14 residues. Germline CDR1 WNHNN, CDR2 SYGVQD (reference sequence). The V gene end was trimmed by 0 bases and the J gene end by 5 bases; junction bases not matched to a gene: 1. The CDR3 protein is CASSESGTGYGYTF. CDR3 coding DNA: TGCGCCAGCAGTGAGTCGGGGACAGGGTATGGCTACACCTTC.

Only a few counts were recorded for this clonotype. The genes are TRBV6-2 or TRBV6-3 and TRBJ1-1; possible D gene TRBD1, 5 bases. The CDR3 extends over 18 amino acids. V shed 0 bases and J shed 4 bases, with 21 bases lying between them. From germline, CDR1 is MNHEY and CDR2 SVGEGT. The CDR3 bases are TGTGCCAGCAGTTACTCGACGTCAGGAAGGGGCGAGGGCACTGAAGCTTTCTTT. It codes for CASSYSTSGRGEGTEAFF.